The rows below give T cell receptor beta chains drawn from one sample of a study of T cell responses to AZD1222 COVID-19 vaccine. The method was immunoSEQ multiplex PCR; TCRdb's version includes in-frame clones alone and lacks a portion of them. Of 100,000 to 150,000 clones listed, 75% to 90% were seen once; the top ten hold roughly 10%. The sample in question was peripheral blood, obtained on day 0 of MenACWY control vaccination. These receptor sequences come from an adult in good health. CDR3s include the opening cysteine and the closing phenylalanine or tryptophan. D genes are given only for firm matches. The listing skips clone size in some rows; elsewhere it reads once, few, many or a size class.

clone_size	d_call	v_call	j_call	cdr3_aa	cdr3_nt
NA	TRBD1	TRBV6-5	TRBJ1-3	CASRRDRASGNTIYF	TGTGCCAGCAGAAGGGACAGGGCCTCAGGAAACACCATATATTTT
NA	TRBD1	TRBV5-8	TRBJ2-4	CASRVGTGGVNIQYF	TGTGCCAGCAGAGTCGGGACAGGGGGCGTAAACATTCAGTACTTC
NA	NA	TRBV5-6	TRBJ1-4	CASSSTTGGRLEKLFF	TGTGCCAGCAGCTCAACGACCGGGGGGCGACTTGAAAAACTGTTTTTT
NA	NA	TRBV10-1	TRBJ2-1	CASSESPAPTLRDNEQFF	TGCGCCAGCAGTGAGTCTCCTGCCCCGACACTGAGAGACAATGAGCAGTTCTTC
NA	TRBD1	TRBV7-9	TRBJ1-6	CAGRQGGSPLHF	TGTGCCGGCCGACAGGGTGGATCACCCCTCCACTTT
NA	NA	TRBV6-5	TRBJ2-1	CASSPGGLQRDEQFF	TGTGCCAGCAGTCCCGGGGGCCTTCAAAGGGATGAGCAGTTCTTC
NA	NA	TRBV7-9	TRBJ2-3	CASSLSLYQGTDTQYF	TGTGCCAGCAGCCTTAGCCTTTATCAGGGAACAGATACGCAGTATTTT
NA	NA	TRBV3-1/TRBV3-2	TRBJ2-1	CASSHSGVSYNEQFF	TGTGCCAGCAGCCACTCAGGGGTCTCCTACAATGAGCAGTTCTTC
NA	TRBD2	TRBV30	TRBJ2-3	CAGTSGRGDTQYF	TGTGCCGGCACTAGCGGGAGAGGGGATACGCAGTATTTT
NA	TRBD1	TRBV6-2/TRBV6-3	TRBJ1-1	CASRPRQGGANTEAFF	TGTGCCAGCAGGCCTCGACAGGGTGGCGCCAACACTGAAGCTTTCTTT
NA	NA	TRBV12-3/TRBV12-4	TRBJ2-1	CASSFIERNEQFF	TGTGCCAGCAGTTTCATTGAGCGAAATGAGCAGTTCTTC
NA	NA	TRBV5-4	TRBJ2-3	CASSPTGSDTQYF	TGTGCCAGCAGCCCGACCGGGTCCGATACGCAGTATTTT
once	NA	TRBV6-4	TRBJ2-1	CASSELGGPSYNEQFF	TGTGCCAGCAGTGAACTTGGGGGGCCCTCCTACAATGAGCAGTTCTTC
NA	NA	TRBV4-3	TRBJ1-1	CASSPAVGDTEAFF	TGCGCCAGCAGCCCCGCAGTGGGGGACACTGAAGCTTTCTTT
NA	NA	TRBV11-2	TRBJ2-3	CASRGGTSTDTQYF	TGTGCCAGCAGGGGGGGTACGTCCACAGATACGCAGTATTTT
once	NA	TRBV10-2	TRBJ2-2	CASSSKTGGTGELFF	TGCGCCAGCAGTTCGAAGACAGGTGGCACCGGGGAGCTGTTTTTT
once	NA	TRBV9	TRBJ2-1	CASSVEVGGNEQFF	TGTGCCAGCAGCGTAGAGGTAGGGGGCAATGAGCAGTTCTTC
NA	NA	TRBV7-2	TRBJ1-3	CASSLAQDALKSGNTIYF	TGTGCCAGCAGCTTAGCGCAAGACGCTTTGAAGTCTGGAAACACCATATATTTT
NA	NA	TRBV7-9	TRBJ1-1	CASSFRPAGNTEAFF	TGTGCCAGCAGCTTCCGTCCCGCAGGGAACACTGAAGCTTTCTTT
NA	TRBD2	TRBV9	TRBJ2-7	CASSPSGTSSYEQYF	TGTGCCAGCAGCCCTAGCGGGACTAGCAGCTACGAGCAGTACTTC
NA	TRBD1	TRBV19	TRBJ1-4	CATTGQNEKLFF	TGTGCCACTACGGGACAGAATGAAAAACTGTTTTTT
NA	NA	TRBV11-2	TRBJ2-6	CASSPNPGSGANVLTF	TGTGCCAGCAGCCCAAACCCGGGCTCTGGGGCCAACGTCCTGACTTTC
NA	NA	TRBV6-1	TRBJ2-7	CASRATGPDYEQYF	TGTGCCAGCAGGGCCACAGGGCCGGACTACGAGCAGTACTTC
NA	TRBD1	TRBV7-3	TRBJ1-2	CASSLTGQGGAYGYTF	TGTGCCAGCAGCTTAACGGGACAGGGCGGTGCCTATGGCTACACCTTC
once	NA	TRBV5-8	TRBJ1-1	CASSLGQGINTEAFF	TGTGCCAGCAGCTTGGGGCAGGGGATCAACACTGAAGCTTTCTTT
NA	TRBD1	TRBV2	TRBJ1-1	CAYRDRGDTEAFF	TGTGCCTACCGGGACAGGGGGGACACTGAAGCTTTCTTT
once	NA	TRBV5-6	TRBJ2-1	CASSSYPGGQFF	TGTGCCAGCAGTTCTTACCCTGGGGGACAGTTCTTC